A selection of T cell receptor beta chains follows, all from one sample in a study of CD8+ T cells in alopecia areata. The method was immunoSEQ multiplex PCR; TCRdb's version includes in-frame clones alone and lacks a portion of them. Among about 110,000 clones listed, approximately 50% were seen once. Sample: NKG2D-low CD8+ T cells sorted from blood. The receptors here all came from a human donor with alopecia areata. The CDR3 runs from the conserved cysteine through the conserved F or W. The D gene is left open where the match is weak. Clone size, where shown, is once, few, many, or a class for clones that have expanded.

V: TRBV29-1; size: .; D: .; length: 16; J: TRBJ1-2; CDR3: CSVEDRGQGSNYGYTF; DNA: TGCAGCGTTGAAGATCGAGGACAAGGATCTAACTATGGCTACACCTTC
V: TRBV7-3; size: few; D: .; length: 15; J: TRBJ1-2; CDR3: CASSPGTIENYGYTF; DNA: TGTGCCAGCAGTCCCGGGACAATTGAAAACTATGGCTACACCTTC
V: TRBV19; size: .; D: TRBD1; length: 15; J: TRBJ2-5; CDR3: CASSPTRGGRETQYF; DNA: TGTGCCAGTAGTCCCACAAGAGGGGGCCGAGAGACCCAGTACTTC
V: TRBV2; size: .; D: .; length: 14; J: TRBJ2-7; CDR3: CASSASGAFYEQYF; DNA: TGTGCCAGCAGTGCAAGTGGAGCCTTTTACGAGCAGTACTTC
V: TRBV28; size: .; D: .; length: 13; J: TRBJ2-7; CDR3: CASSLTVGYEQYF; DNA: TGTGCCAGCAGTTTAACAGTGGGGTACGAGCAGTACTTC
V: TRBV29-1; size: .; D: .; length: 13; J: TRBJ2-2; CDR3: CSVDSGLPGELFF; DNA: TGCAGCGTTGATTCGGGGCTCCCCGGGGAGCTGTTTTTT
V: TRBV28; size: .; D: TRBD2; length: 16; J: TRBJ2-1; CDR3: CASSFRLAGVLNEQFF; DNA: TGTGCCAGCAGTTTCCGGCTAGCGGGAGTTTTAAATGAGCAGTTCTTC
V: TRBV19; size: medium-sized; D: TRBD1; length: 13; J: TRBJ1-1; CDR3: CASSIGTGAEAFF; DNA: TGTGCCAGTAGTATAGGGACAGGGGCGGAAGCTTTCTTT
V: TRBV6-1; size: once; D: TRBD1; length: 15; J: TRBJ1-5; CDR3: CASSEIGQGSQPQHF; DNA: TGTGCCAGCAGTGAAATCGGACAGGGTAGTCAGCCCCAGCATTTT
V: TRBV29-1; size: few; D: .; length: 18; J: TRBJ2-3; CDR3: CSVAAPSATRTSTDTQYF; DNA: TGCAGCGTTGCTGCCCCGAGCGCGACCCGAACTAGCACAGATACGCAGTATTTT
V: TRBV2; size: .; D: .; length: 10; J: TRBJ2-5; CDR3: CASRVETQYF; DNA: TGTGCCAGCCGAGTGGAGACCCAGTACTTC
V: TRBV2; size: few; D: TRBD1; length: 13; J: TRBJ1-2; CDR3: CAILGQGLYGYTF; DNA: TGTGCCATCCTGGGACAGGGGTTGTATGGCTACACCTTC
V: TRBV5-7; size: .; D: .; length: 19; J: TRBJ1-5; CDR3: CASSLRQGTPGRINQPQHF; DNA: TGTGCCAGCAGCTTGAGGCAGGGAACACCGGGACGGATAAATCAGCCCCAGCATTTT
V: TRBV27; size: .; D: .; length: 15; J: TRBJ2-5; CDR3: CASTRSPAPQETQYF; DNA: TGTGCCAGCACCCGCTCTCCGGCACCCCAAGAGACCCAGTACTTC
V: TRBV5-1; size: .; D: .; length: 16; J: TRBJ1-5; CDR3: CASSLRGSYSNQPQHF; DNA: TGCGCCAGCAGCTTGCGGGGCAGTTATAGCAATCAGCCCCAGCATTTT
V: TRBV29-1; size: .; D: .; length: 13; J: TRBJ2-7; CDR3: CSVPGTHSYEQYF; DNA: TGCAGCGTTCCTGGGACCCACTCCTACGAGCAGTACTTC
V: TRBV19; size: medium-sized; D: .; length: 13; J: TRBJ2-1; CDR3: CASSIGGGGEQFF; DNA: TGTGCCAGTAGTATCGGAGGAGGTGGGGAGCAGTTCTTC
V: TRBV7-8; size: few; D: .; length: 13; J: TRBJ2-5; CDR3: CASSLPGAETQYF; DNA: TGTGCCAGCAGCTTACCCGGAGCCGAGACCCAGTACTTC
V: TRBV30; size: .; D: TRBD1; length: 16; J: TRBJ1-1; CDR3: CAWSAPGQGVKTEAFF; DNA: TGTGCCTGGAGTGCACCGGGACAGGGTGTCAAGACTGAAGCTTTCTTT
V: TRBV27; size: once; D: TRBD2; length: 15; J: TRBJ2-1; CDR3: CASSLSGTRGNEQFF; DNA: TGTGCCAGCAGTTTATCAGGGACTAGGGGCAATGAGCAGTTCTTC
V: TRBV2; size: few; D: TRBD2; length: 15; J: TRBJ2-7; CDR3: CASKAGTSGTLEQYF; DNA: TGTGCCAGCAAAGCCGGGACTAGCGGGACCCTCGAGCAGTACTTC
V: TRBV21-1; size: .; D: .; length: 16; J: TRBJ2-1; CDR3: CASSKGIRGGPNEQFF; DNA: TGTGCCAGCAGCAAAGGGATCAGGGGAGGGCCTAATGAGCAGTTCTTC
V: TRBV13; size: .; D: .; length: 14; J: TRBJ1-5; CDR3: CASSLSHSNQPQHF; DNA: TGTGCCAGCAGCCTCTCCCATAGCAATCAGCCCCAGCATTTT
V: TRBV5-1; size: .; D: TRBD1; length: 16; J: TRBJ1-1; CDR3: CASSLAPGQGADEAFF; DNA: TGCGCCAGCAGCTTGGCCCCGGGACAGGGGGCGGATGAAGCTTTCTTT
V: TRBV28; size: .; D: .; length: 14; J: TRBJ2-7; CDR3: CASSPSAGSSEQYF; DNA: TGTGCCAGCAGCCCATCTGCGGGGTCTTCCGAGCAGTACTTC
V: TRBV5-1; size: few; D: TRBD2; length: 16; J: TRBJ2-1; CDR3: CASSLELAGHYNEQFF; DNA: TGCGCCAGCAGCTTGGAACTAGCGGGACATTACAATGAGCAGTTCTTC
V: TRBV2; size: .; D: TRBD1; length: 17; J: TRBJ1-5; CDR3: CASSPHPTGDSNQPQHF; DNA: TGTGCCAGCTCCCCCCACCCGACAGGGGATAGCAATCAGCCCCAGCATTTT
V: TRBV7-9; size: .; D: .; length: 15; J: TRBJ2-3; CDR3: CASSSGLLGTDTQYF; DNA: TGTGCCAGCAGCTCGGGACTGCTAGGCACAGATACGCAGTATTTT
V: TRBV13; size: .; D: .; length: 12; J: TRBJ2-7; CDR3: CASSFVPYEQYF; DNA: TGTGCCAGCAGCTTCGTCCCCTACGAGCAGTACTTC
V: TRBV7-2; size: .; D: .; length: 12; J: TRBJ2-7; CDR3: CASSFWGYEQYF; DNA: TGTGCCAGCAGCTTTTGGGGCTACGAGCAGTACTTC
V: TRBV27; size: .; D: .; length: 13; J: TRBJ1-1; CDR3: CASSRSPNTEAFF; DNA: TGTGCCAGCAGCCGATCACCGAACACTGAAGCTTTCTTT
V: TRBV4-1; size: .; D: .; length: 14; J: TRBJ2-7; CDR3: CASSQVQDAYEQYF; DNA: TGCGCCAGCAGCCAAGTCCAGGATGCCTACGAGCAGTACTTC
V: TRBV6-6; size: .; D: TRBD2; length: 15; J: TRBJ2-5; CDR3: CASSLVSGSFGTQYF; DNA: TGTGCCAGCAGTTTGGTTAGCGGGAGTTTCGGGACCCAGTACTTC
V: TRBV6-5; size: .; D: TRBD2; length: 14; J: TRBJ2-5; CDR3: CASSELAGEETQYF; DNA: TGTGCCAGCAGTGAGCTAGCGGGAGAAGAGACCCAGTACTTC
V: TRBV5-6; size: .; D: .; length: 12; J: TRBJ1-5; CDR3: CASSFGAQPQHF; DNA: TGTGCCAGCAGCTTTGGGGCTCAGCCCCAGCATTTT
V: TRBV9; size: .; D: TRBD1; length: 18; J: TRBJ1-1; CDR3: CASSPLWDSEIPNTEAFF; DNA: TGTGCCAGCAGCCCTCTATGGGACAGTGAAATACCTAACACTGAAGCTTTCTTT
V: TRBV2; size: .; D: .; length: 12; J: TRBJ1-2; CDR3: CASRGGVYGYTF; DNA: TGTGCCAGCAGGGGCGGGGTATATGGCTACACCTTC
V: TRBV29-1; size: .; D: .; length: 14; J: TRBJ2-1; CDR3: CSVGGGNYHNEQFF; DNA: TGCAGCGTTGGTGGGGGGAATTACCACAATGAGCAGTTCTTC
V: TRBV4-1; size: .; D: .; length: 13; J: TRBJ1-6; CDR3: CASSQGRNSPLHF; DNA: TGCGCCAGCAGCCAAGGGAGGAATTCACCCCTCCACTTT
V: TRBV4-2; size: .; D: TRBD2; length: 16; J: TRBJ2-1; CDR3: CASSQEASGRDNEQFF; DNA: TGTGCCAGCAGCCAAGAGGCTAGCGGGAGGGACAATGAGCAGTTCTTC
V: TRBV6-8; size: .; D: .; length: 10; J: TRBJ2-2; CDR3: CASTAGELFF; DNA: TGTGCCAGCACGGCCGGGGAGCTGTTTTTT
V: TRBV19; size: few; D: .; length: 13; J: TRBJ2-1; CDR3: CASSWGPANEQFF; DNA: TGTGCCAGTAGTTGGGGACCGGCCAATGAGCAGTTCTTC
V: TRBV13; size: .; D: .; length: 13; J: TRBJ2-5; CDR3: CASSGEPQETQYF; DNA: TGTGCCAGCAGCGGGGAACCTCAAGAGACCCAGTACTTC
V: TRBV10-2; size: .; D: .; length: 12; J: TRBJ2-1; CDR3: CASSVWKDEQFF; DNA: TGCGCCAGCAGTGTATGGAAGGATGAGCAGTTCTTC
V: TRBV7-9; size: .; D: TRBD2; length: 14; J: TRBJ2-3; CDR3: CASSGLAGVNTQYF; DNA: TGTGCCAGCAGCGGACTAGCGGGAGTGAATACGCAGTATTTT
V: TRBV13; size: .; D: TRBD1; length: 15; J: TRBJ2-1; CDR3: CASSFTGTGYNEQFF; DNA: TGTGCCAGCAGCTTTACCGGGACAGGGTACAATGAGCAGTTCTTC
V: TRBV19; size: .; D: .; length: 17; J: TRBJ2-1; CDR3: CASSPNFAWSSYNEQFF; DNA: TGTGCCAGTAGTCCGAACTTCGCCTGGAGCTCCTACAATGAGCAGTTCTTC
V: TRBV7-2; size: .; D: TRBD1; length: 17; J: TRBJ1-3; CDR3: CASSQPGQGWSGNTIYF; DNA: TGTGCCAGCAGCCAGCCGGGACAGGGATGGTCTGGAAACACCATATATTTT
V: TRBV7-9; size: few; D: .; length: 14; J: TRBJ2-1; CDR3: CASRPTGSSNEQFF; DNA: TGTGCCAGCAGACCCACGGGTAGCTCCAATGAGCAGTTCTTC